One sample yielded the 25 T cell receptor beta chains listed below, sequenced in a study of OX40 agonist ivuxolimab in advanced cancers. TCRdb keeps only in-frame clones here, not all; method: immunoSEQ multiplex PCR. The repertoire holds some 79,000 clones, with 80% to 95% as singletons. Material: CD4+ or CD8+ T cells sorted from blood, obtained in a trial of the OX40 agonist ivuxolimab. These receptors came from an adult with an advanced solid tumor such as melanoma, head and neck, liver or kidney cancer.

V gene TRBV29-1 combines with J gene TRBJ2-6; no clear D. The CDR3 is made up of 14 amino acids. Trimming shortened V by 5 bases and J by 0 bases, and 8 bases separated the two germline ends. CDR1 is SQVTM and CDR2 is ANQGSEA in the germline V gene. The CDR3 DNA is TGCAGCGTTAAGTTGAACTCTGGGGCCAACGTCCTGACTTTC. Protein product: CSVKLNSGANVLTF.

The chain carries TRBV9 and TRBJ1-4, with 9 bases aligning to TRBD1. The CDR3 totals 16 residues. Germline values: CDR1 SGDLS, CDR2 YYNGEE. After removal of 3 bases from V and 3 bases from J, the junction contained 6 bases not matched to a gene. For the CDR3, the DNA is TGTGCCAGCAGCGCTACAGGGGGCGTAGCTAATGAAAAACTGTTTTTT. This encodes CASSATGGVANEKLFF.

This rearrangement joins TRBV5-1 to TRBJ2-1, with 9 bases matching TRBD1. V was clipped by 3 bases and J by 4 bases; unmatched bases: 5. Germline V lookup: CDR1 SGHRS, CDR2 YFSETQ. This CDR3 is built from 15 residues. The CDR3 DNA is TGCGCCAGCAGCTCGACAGGGGGTCCTTACAATGAGCAGTTCTTC. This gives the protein CASSSTGGPYNEQFF.

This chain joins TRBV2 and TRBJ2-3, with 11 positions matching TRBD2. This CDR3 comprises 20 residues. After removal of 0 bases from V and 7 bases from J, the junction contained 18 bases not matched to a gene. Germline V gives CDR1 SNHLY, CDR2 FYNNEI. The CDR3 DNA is TGTGCCAGCAGTGAAGCACAAAACTATCCGACTAGCGGGACCATACATACGCAGTATTTT. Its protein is CASSEAQNYPTSGTIHTQYF.

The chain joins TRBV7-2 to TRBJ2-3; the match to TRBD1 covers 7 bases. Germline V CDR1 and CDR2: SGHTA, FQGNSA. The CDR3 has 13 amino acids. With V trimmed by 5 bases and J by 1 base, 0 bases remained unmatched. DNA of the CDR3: TGTGCCAGCAGCCAGGGGGGCACAGATACGCAGTATTTT. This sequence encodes CASSQGGTDTQYF.

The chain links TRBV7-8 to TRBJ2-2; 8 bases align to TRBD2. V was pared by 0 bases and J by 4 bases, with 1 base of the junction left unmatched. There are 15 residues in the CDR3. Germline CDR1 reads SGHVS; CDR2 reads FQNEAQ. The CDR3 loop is CASSLAAGGTGELFF. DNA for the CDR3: TGTGCCAGCAGCTTAGCGGCGGGAGGCACCGGGGAGCTGTTTTTT.

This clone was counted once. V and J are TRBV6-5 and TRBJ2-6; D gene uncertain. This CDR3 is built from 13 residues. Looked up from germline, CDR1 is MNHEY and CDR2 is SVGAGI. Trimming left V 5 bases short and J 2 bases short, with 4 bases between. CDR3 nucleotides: TGTGCCAGCAGTCGCGCTGGGGCCAACGTCCTGACTTTC. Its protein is CASSRAGANVLTF.

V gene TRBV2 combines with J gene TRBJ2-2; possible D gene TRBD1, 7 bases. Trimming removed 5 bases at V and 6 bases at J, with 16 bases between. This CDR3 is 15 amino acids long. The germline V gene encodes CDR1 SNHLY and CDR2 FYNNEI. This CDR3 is CASSFQGGRAGELFF. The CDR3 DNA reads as TGTGCCAGCAGTTTCCAGGGGGGTAGGGCCGGGGAGCTGTTTTTT.

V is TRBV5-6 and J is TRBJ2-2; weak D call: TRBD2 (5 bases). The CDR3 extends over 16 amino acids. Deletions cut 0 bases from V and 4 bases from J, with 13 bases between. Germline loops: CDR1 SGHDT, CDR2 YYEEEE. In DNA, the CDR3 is TGTGCCAGCAGCTTGGTGTCGCTCGAGGGCACCGGGGAGCTGTTTTTT. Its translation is CASSLVSLEGTGELFF.

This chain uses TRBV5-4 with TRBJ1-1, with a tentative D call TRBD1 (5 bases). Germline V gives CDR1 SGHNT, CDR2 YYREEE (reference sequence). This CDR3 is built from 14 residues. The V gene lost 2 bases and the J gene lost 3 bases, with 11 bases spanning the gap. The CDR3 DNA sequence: TGTGCCAGCAGCTTCGGGGCGAGGTACACTGAAGCTTTCTTT. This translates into CASSFGARYTEAFF.

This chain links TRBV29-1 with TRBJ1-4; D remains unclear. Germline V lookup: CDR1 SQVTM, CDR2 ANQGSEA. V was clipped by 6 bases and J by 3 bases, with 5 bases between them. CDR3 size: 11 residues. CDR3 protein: CSVRANEKLFF. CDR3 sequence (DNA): TGCAGCGTGCGGGCTAATGAAAAACTGTTTTTT. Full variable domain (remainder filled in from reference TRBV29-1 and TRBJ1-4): SAVISQKPSRDICQRGTSLTIQCQVDSQVTMMFWYRQQPGQSLTLIATANQGSEATYESGFVIDKFPISRPNLTFSTLTVSNMSPEDSSIYLCSVRANEKLFFGSGTQLSVL.

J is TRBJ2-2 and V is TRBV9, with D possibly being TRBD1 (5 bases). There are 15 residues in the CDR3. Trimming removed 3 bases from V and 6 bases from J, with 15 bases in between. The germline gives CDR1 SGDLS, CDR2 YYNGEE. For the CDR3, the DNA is TGTGCCAGCAGCGCTGAAGGGGCAGTCCCCGGGGAGCTGTTTTTT. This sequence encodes CASSAEGAVPGELFF.

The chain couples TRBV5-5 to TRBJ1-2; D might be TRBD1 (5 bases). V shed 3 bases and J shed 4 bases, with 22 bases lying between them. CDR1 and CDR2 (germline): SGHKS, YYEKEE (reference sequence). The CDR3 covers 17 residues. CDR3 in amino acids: CASSSSEGRVLGYGYTF. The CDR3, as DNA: TGTGCCAGCAGCTCCTCGGAGGGGCGGGTTTTGGGCTATGGCTACACCTTC.

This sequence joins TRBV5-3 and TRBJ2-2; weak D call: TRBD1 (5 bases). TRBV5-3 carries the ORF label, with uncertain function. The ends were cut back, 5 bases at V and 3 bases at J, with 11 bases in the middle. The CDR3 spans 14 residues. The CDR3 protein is CARRADRYTGELFF. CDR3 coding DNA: TGTGCCAGAAGGGCCGACAGATACACCGGGGAGCTGTTTTTT.

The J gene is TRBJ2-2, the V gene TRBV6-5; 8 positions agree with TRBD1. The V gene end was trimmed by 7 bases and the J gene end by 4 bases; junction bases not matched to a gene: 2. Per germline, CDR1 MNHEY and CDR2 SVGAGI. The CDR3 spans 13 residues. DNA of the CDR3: TGTGCCAGCACGACAGGGGTCACCGGGGAGCTGTTTTTT. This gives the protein CASTTGVTGELFF.

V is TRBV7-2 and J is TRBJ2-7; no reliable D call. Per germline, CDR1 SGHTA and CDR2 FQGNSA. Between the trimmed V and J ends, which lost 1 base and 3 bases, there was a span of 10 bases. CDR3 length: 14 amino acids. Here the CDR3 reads CASSLEAANYEQYF. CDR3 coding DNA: TGTGCCAGCAGCTTAGAGGCAGCGAACTACGAGCAGTACTTC.

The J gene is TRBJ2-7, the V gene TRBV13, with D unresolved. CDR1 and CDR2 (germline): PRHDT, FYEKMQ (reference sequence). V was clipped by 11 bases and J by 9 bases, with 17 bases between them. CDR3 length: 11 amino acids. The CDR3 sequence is CAGRPQEWQYF. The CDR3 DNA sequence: TGTGCCGGAAGGCCCCAGGAGTGGCAGTACTTC.

CDR3 DNA sequence: TGTGCCAGTACCAGGCCTGCAGGGACTGGTGACACTGAAGCTTTCTTT. Protein: CASTRPAGTGDTEAFF. The gene calls are TRBV19 and TRBJ1-1, with a tentative D call TRBD1 (5 bases). The V gene's germline CDR1 is LNHDA and CDR2 SQIVND (reference sequence). CDR3 length: 16 amino acids. Trimming cost V 7 bases and J 3 bases, with 21 bases left between them.

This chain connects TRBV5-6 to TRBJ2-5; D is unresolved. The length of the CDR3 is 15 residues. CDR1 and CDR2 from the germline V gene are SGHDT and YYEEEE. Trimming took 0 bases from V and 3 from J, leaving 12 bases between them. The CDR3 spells CASSLEALWKETQYF. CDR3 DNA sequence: TGTGCCAGCAGCTTGGAAGCCCTCTGGAAAGAGACCCAGTACTTC.

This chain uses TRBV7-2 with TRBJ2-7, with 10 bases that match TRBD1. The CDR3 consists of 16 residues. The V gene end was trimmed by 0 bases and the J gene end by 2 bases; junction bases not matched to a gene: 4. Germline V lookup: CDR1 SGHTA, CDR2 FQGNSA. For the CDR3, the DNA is TGTGCCAGCAGCTTAGCGGGACAGGGGATAGCCTACGAGCAGTACTTC. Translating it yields CASSLAGQGIAYEQYF.

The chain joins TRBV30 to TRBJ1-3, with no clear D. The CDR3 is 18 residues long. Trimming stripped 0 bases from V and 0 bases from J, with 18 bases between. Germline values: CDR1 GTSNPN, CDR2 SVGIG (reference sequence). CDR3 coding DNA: TGTGCCTGGAGTGTACTTGATGGGCTTAGCGCCTCTGGAAACACCATATATTTT. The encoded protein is CAWSVLDGLSASGNTIYF.

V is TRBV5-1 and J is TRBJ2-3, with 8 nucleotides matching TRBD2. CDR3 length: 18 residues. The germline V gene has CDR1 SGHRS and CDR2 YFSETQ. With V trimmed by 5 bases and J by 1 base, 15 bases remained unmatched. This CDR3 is CASRAGTSGRVRTDTQYF. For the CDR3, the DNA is TGCGCCAGCAGAGCGGGGACTAGTGGAAGAGTGCGCACAGATACGCAGTATTTT.

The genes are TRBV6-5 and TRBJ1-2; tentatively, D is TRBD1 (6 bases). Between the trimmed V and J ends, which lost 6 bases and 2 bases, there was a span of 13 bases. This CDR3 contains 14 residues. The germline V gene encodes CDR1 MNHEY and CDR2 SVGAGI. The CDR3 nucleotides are TGTGCCAGCAGGACCGGGACACCAAACTATGGCTACACCTTC. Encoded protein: CASRTGTPNYGYTF.

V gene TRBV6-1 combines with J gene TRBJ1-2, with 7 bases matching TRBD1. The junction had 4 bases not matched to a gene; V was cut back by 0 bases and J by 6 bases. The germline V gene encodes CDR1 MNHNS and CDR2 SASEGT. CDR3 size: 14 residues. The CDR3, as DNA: TGTGCCAGCAGTGAAGCGCGGCAGGGGGATGGCTACACCTTC. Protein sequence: CASSEARQGDGYTF.

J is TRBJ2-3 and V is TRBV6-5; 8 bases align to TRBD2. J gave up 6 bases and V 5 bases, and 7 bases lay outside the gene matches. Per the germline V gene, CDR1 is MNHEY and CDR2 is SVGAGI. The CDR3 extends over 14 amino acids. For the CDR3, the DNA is TGTGCCAGCAGTAGATCGGGAGGGAGGGATACGCAGTATTTT. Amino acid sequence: CASSRSGGRDTQYF.